This note documents a single T cell receptor beta chain sequence. The CDR3 loop spans 15 amino acids. V was cut by 4 bases and J by 1 base, with 14 bases left in between. From germline, CDR1 is SGHNT and CDR2 YYREEE (reference sequence). Per the original methods: Reference gene primers were amplified, and this amplification served to estimate nucleated cell counts. Repertoires were generated with immunoSEQ multiplex PCR, while TCRdb's copy carries only in-frame clones and drops some. The DNA gave D and trimming, while V, J and clone size come from that table. Found here are around 280,000 clones, around 85% of them singletons; the top ten hold about 4%. The data were taken from a study of blood T cell repertoires in COVID-19. About the research overall: Sample material is recorded as cDNA or gDNA derived from T cells, B-cell-depleted T cells, or PBMCs.

The sequencing sample was made of peripheral blood. The J gene is TRBJ1-1, the V gene TRBV5-4, with TRBD1 as a possible D gene (6 bases). This receptor was identified in a woman in her forties or fifties with active or convalescent COVID-19. DNA for the CDR3: TGTGCCAGCAGCCCCCCGGGACATCGGAACACTGAAGCTTTCTTT. This gives the protein CASSPPGHRNTEAFF.